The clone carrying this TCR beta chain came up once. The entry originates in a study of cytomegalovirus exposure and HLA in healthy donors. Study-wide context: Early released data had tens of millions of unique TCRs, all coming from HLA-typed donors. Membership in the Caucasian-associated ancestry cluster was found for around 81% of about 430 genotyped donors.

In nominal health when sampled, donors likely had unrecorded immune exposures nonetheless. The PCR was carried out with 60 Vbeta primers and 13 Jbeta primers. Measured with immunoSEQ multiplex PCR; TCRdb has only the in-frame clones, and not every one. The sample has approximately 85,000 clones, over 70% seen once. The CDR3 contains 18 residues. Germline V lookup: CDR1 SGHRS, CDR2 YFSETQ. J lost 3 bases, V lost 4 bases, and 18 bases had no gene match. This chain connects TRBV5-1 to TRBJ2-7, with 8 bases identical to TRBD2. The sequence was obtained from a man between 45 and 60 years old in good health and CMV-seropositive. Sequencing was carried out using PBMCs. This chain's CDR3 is CASSPLTSGTPTGYEQYF. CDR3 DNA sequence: TGCGCCAGCAGCCCCCTAACTAGCGGAACCCCAACGGGCTACGAGCAGTACTTC.